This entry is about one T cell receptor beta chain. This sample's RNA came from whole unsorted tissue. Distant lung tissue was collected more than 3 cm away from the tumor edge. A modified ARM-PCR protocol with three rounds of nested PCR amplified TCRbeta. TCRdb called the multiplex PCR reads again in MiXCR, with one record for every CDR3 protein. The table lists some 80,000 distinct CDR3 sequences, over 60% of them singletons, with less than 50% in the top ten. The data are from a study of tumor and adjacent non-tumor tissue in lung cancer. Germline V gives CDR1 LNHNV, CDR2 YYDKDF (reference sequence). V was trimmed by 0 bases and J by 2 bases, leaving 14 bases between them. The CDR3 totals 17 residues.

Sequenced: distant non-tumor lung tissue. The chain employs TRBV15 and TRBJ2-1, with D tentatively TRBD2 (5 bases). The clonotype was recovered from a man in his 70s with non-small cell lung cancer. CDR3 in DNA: TGTGCCACCAGCAGAGATTACAGCGGACCAACCTACAATGAGCAGTTCTTC. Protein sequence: CATSRDYSGPTYNEQFF.